This record concerns one TCR beta chain sequence. Just one base apart from a much larger clone, this may be a read error. Researchers took RNA transcripts and amplified the TCR beta CDR3 regions from them. HTBI primers were employed in a first-round RT-PCR of the TCR CDR3. TCRdb re-called the multiplex PCR reads through MiXCR, storing one row per CDR3 protein. The data show 350,000 to 500,000 distinct CDR3 sequences, roughly an eighth seen once. The data stem from a study of T cells in Graves' hyperthyroidism and ophthalmopathy. Germline V lookup: CDR1 MDHEN, CDR2 SYDVKM. This CDR3 region has 15 residues.

Source material: blood. The source is a woman aged 18-29 years with Graves' hyperthyroidism. This chain links TRBV28 with TRBJ2-3; 9 nucleotides align to TRBD2. The CDR3 coding sequence is TGTGCCAGCAGTTTCAGCGGGAGGCTCACAAATACGCAGTATTTT. Protein: CASSFSGRLTNTQYF.